Reported below is one T cell receptor beta chain. Its target is not known. V dropped 5 bases and J dropped 3 bases, with 17 bases sitting between them. From germline, CDR1 is MGHRA and CDR2 YSYEKL. CDR3 length: 15 residues. The table came from immunoSEQ multiplex PCR; TCRdb's copy has only in-frame clones and leaves some out. The table includes approximately 99,000 clones, 85% to 90% detected once. This sample is drawn from a study of T cell responses to AZD1222 COVID-19 vaccine. The overall study: Second-dose recipients at about 4 or about 12 weeks were treated as one pooled group. Study observations and caveats: It was only after the peak T cell response that any repertoires were sampled. Vaccine-associated CD4 TCRs ranged over spike, dominating at 160-218 and 743-854.

This sequence was found in an adult in good health. The chain recombines TRBV4-1 with TRBJ2-7; a possible D gene is TRBD2 (6 bases). Sequenced material: peripheral blood, taken on day 0 of AZD1222 vaccination. CDR3 bases: TGCGCCAGCAGCGCTCAGGTTTCGGGGGACTACGAGCAGTACTTC. As protein: CASSAQVSGDYEQYF.